The 25 T cell receptor beta chains below come from one sample, sequenced in a study of glioma-infiltrating T cells after dendritic cell vaccination. Here immunoSEQ multiplex PCR was the method, and the copy in TCRdb shows in-frame clones only, minus some. The sample shows 75,000 to 100,000 clones, about four fifths of them seen only once. Material: blood, obtained before dendritic cell vaccination. These receptors came from a human donor with glioblastoma.

The chain recombines TRBV5-8 with TRBJ1-2, with 10 bases identical to TRBD1. CDR1 is SGHTS, CDR2 YDEGEE, per germline. The CDR3 has 13 amino acids. J was trimmed by 11 bases and V by 4 bases; bases with no gene match: 8. As DNA, the CDR3 is TGTGCCAGCAGCGAATACGGGGGACAGGGGTACACCTTC. This gives the protein CASSEYGGQGYTF.

This clone was seen just once. J is TRBJ2-7 and V is TRBV6-1; 7 bases agree with TRBD2. The trim removed 1 base at V and 4 bases at J, leaving 10 bases unmatched. CDR1 is MNHNS, CDR2 SASEGT, per germline. The CDR3 totals 16 residues. Written as DNA, the CDR3 is TGTGCCAGCAGTGAAGAAAGCGGGACTTTATTTTACGAGCAGTACTTC. Its protein is CASSEESGTLFYEQYF.

The J gene is TRBJ2-5, the V gene TRBV5-1, with 8 bases identical to TRBD1. V dropped 4 bases and J dropped 2; count of bases not matched to a gene: 10. Germline values: CDR1 SGHRS, CDR2 YFSETQ. The CDR3 extends over 16 amino acids. The DNA of the CDR3 is TGCGCCAGCAGCACATCAGGGGGCTTCCAACAAGAGACCCAGTACTTC. Translation gives CASSTSGGFQQETQYF. The entire variable domain, with the rest obtained from reference TRBV5-1 and TRBJ2-5, is as follows: KAGVTQTPRYLIKTRGQQVTLSCSPISGHRSVSWYQQTPGQGLQFLFEYFSETQRNKGNFPGRFSGRQFSNSRSEMNVSTLELGDSALYLCASSTSGGFQQETQYFGPGTRLLVL.

The rearrangement joins TRBV2 to TRBJ1-4; D unclear. V shed 7 bases and J shed 5 bases, with 11 bases lying between them. The CDR3 sequence is 13 residues long. Germline CDR1 SNHLY, CDR2 FYNNEI. This CDR3 is CASTGARNEKLFF. The CDR3 coding sequence is TGTGCCAGCACCGGAGCCAGAAATGAAAAACTGTTTTTT.

This chain connects TRBV28 to TRBJ2-5; tentative D call: TRBD1 (5 bases). V lost 5 bases, J lost 5 bases, and 9 bases lay in between. This CDR3 contains 12 residues. The germline gives CDR1 MDHEN, CDR2 SYDVKM. CDR3 DNA: TGTGCCAGCAGTACAGGTTGGGAGACCCAGTACTTC. This sequence encodes CASSTGWETQYF.

The chain links TRBV21-1 to TRBJ2-1; TRBD1 is the table's D call, not checked against the DNA. TRBV21-1 is a pseudogene. The CDR3 covers 16 residues. CDR3 in DNA: TGTGCCAGCAGCTTATCCCCCGGGACAGGGGATAATGAGCAGTTCTTC. Translated: CASSLSPGTGDNEQFF.

The chain has TRBV4-1 and TRBJ2-7; TRBD1 matches at 9 bases. The CDR3 spans 14 residues. Germline trimming cut 0 bases from V and 7 bases from J; bases unmatched to any gene: 4. Germline V gene sequence: CDR1 MGHRA, CDR2 YSYEKL. The CDR3 spells CASSQDFGQGEQYF. In DNA form, the CDR3 reads TGCGCCAGCAGCCAAGACTTCGGACAGGGGGAGCAGTACTTC.

This clone was seen once. CDR3 sequence (DNA): TGTGCCAGCAGCGTTAGCGGGAGGTCCTACGAGCAGTACTTC. Protein: CASSVSGRSYEQYF. The chain combines TRBV9 with TRBJ2-7; 10 bases map to TRBD2. CDR1 SGDLS and CDR2 YYNGEE come from the germline V gene. J was trimmed by 1 base and V by 2 bases; bases with no gene match: 0. The CDR3 has 14 amino acids.

The chain employs TRBV29-1 and TRBJ2-7; 8 bases are shared with TRBD1. After removal of 6 bases from V and 7 bases from J, the junction contained 8 bases not matched to a gene. The CDR3 covers 12 residues. CDR1 is SQVTM and CDR2 is ANQGSEA in the germline V gene. The CDR3 region has the DNA TGCAGCGTACGCTCAGGGGGCTGGGAGCAGTACTTC. Its translation is CSVRSGGWEQYF.

The CDR3 sequence is CAWGGLGEAFF. The CDR3 coding sequence is TGTGCCTGGGGTGGACTTGGTGAAGCTTTCTTT. The J gene is TRBJ1-1, the V gene TRBV30; no clear D gene. Germline CDR1 is GTSNPN and CDR2 is SVGIG (reference sequence). The length of the CDR3 is 11 residues. V gave up 5 bases and J gave up 7 bases, with 11 bases separating them.

V gene TRBV6-4 combines with J gene TRBJ2-2; D remains unclear. V lost 6 bases and J 0 bases, leaving 5 bases between the germline ends. The CDR3 totals 13 residues. Germline V lookup: CDR1 MRHNA, CDR2 SNTAGT. The CDR3 DNA reads as TGTGCCAGCAGGCCAGCGAACACCGGGGAGCTGTTTTTT. Protein sequence: CASRPANTGELFF.

V usage is TRBV19 and J usage is TRBJ1-4, with 8 bases identical to TRBD1. Germline V lookup: CDR1 LNHDA, CDR2 SQIVND (reference sequence). The length of the CDR3 is 16 residues. The ends lost 4 bases at V and 4 bases at J; junction bases unmatched: 8. The CDR3 spells CASSTPTGGNNEKLFF. The CDR3 DNA reads as TGTGCCAGTAGTACACCCACAGGGGGGAATAATGAAAAACTGTTTTTT.

V usage is TRBV9 and J usage is TRBJ2-3; no firm D call. V was shortened by 4 bases and J by 4 bases, with 13 bases between the two germline ends. This CDR3 has 14 residues. CDR1 is SGDLS, CDR2 YYNGEE, per germline. This CDR3 is CASSSAHWADTQYF. CDR3 DNA: TGTGCCAGCAGCTCAGCGCATTGGGCAGATACGCAGTATTTT.

The J gene is TRBJ1-2, the V gene TRBV19; 7 positions agree with TRBD1. Germline CDR1 and CDR2: LNHDA and SQIVND (reference sequence). This CDR3 is built from 18 residues. Trimming took 6 bases from V and 0 from J; bases not matched to a gene: 16. The CDR3 sequence is CASRIRFVLGQTNYGYTF. As DNA, the CDR3 is TGTGCCAGTAGGATACGATTTGTTTTGGGACAGACTAACTATGGCTACACCTTC. The variable domain in full, completed from reference TRBV19 and TRBJ1-2, reads DGGITQSPKYLFRKEGQNVTLSCEQNLNHDAMYWYRQDPGQGLRLIYYSQIVNDFQKGDIAEGYSVSREKKESFPLTVTSAQKNPTAFYLCASRIRFVLGQTNYGYTFGSGTRLTVV.

This clone was detected once. The V gene is TRBV5-1, the J gene TRBJ2-5; D is possibly TRBD2 (5 bases). CDR1 is SGHRS and CDR2 is YFSETQ in the germline V gene. V lost 3 bases and J lost 2, with 8 bases in between. The CDR3 is 13 amino acids. The CDR3 sequence is CASSWEKQETQYF. CDR3 nucleotide sequence: TGCGCCAGCAGCTGGGAGAAACAAGAGACCCAGTACTTC. Full variable domain (rest looked up from reference TRBV5-1 and TRBJ2-5): KAGVTQTPRYLIKTRGQQVTLSCSPISGHRSVSWYQQTPGQGLQFLFEYFSETQRNKGNFPGRFSGRQFSNSRSEMNVSTLELGDSALYLCASSWEKQETQYFGPGTRLLVL.

CDR3 sequence: CASRLQGFATNEKLFF. The CDR3 DNA follows: TGTGCCAGTAGGTTACAGGGATTTGCAACTAATGAAAAACTGTTTTTT. The rearrangement uses TRBV19 and TRBJ1-4; D may be TRBD1 (6 bases). The V gene lost 6 bases and the J gene lost 0 bases, with 14 bases spanning the gap. CDR3 length: 16 amino acids. Germline V gives CDR1 LNHDA, CDR2 SQIVND (reference sequence).

This clone was detected once. This sequence joins TRBV4-1 and TRBJ1-6; D is perhaps TRBD1 (5 bases). Per germline, CDR1 MGHRA and CDR2 YSYEKL. The CDR3 runs 16 residues. The ends were cut back, 4 bases at V and 7 bases at J, with 17 bases in the middle. The CDR3 DNA sequence: TGCGCCAGCAGCCTGCGGGGGAACGAAGGAAATTCACCCCTCCACTTT. This encodes CASSLRGNEGNSPLHF.

This clone is a singleton in its sample. The chain joins TRBV2 to TRBJ2-5, with D possibly matching TRBD1 (7 bases). This CDR3 is 14 amino acids long. Trimming shortened V by 5 bases and J by 5 bases, and 15 bases separated the two germline ends. Germline assignment: CDR1 SNHLY and CDR2 FYNNEI. The CDR3 sequence: CASSSSTGRETQYF. The CDR3 DNA is TGTGCCAGCAGTAGCTCGACAGGGAGGGAGACCCAGTACTTC.

The rearrangement uses TRBV7-2 and TRBJ2-3; TRBD2 matches at 8 bases. Germline V lookup: CDR1 SGHTA, CDR2 FQGNSA. Losses at the gene ends were 2 bases for V and 1 base for J; bases not matched to a gene: 5. The CDR3 runs to 16 residues. The CDR3 DNA follows: TGTGCCAGCAGCTTACAGCGGGGGTCGGGCACAGATACGCAGTATTTT. This codes for CASSLQRGSGTDTQYF.

The sample holds a few counts of this clone. The chain joins TRBV14 to TRBJ1-2; the match to TRBD1 covers 9 bases. Germline V CDR1 and CDR2: SGHDN, FVKESK. V shed 7 bases, J shed 5 bases, and the junction held 17 bases outside the gene matches. The CDR3 is made up of 17 amino acids. CDR3: CASTSRAGTGYWYGYTF. The CDR3 bases are TGTGCCAGCACCTCGAGGGCTGGGACAGGGTACTGGTATGGCTACACCTTC.

The chain is built from TRBV28 and TRBJ1-1, with no clear D. This CDR3 has 12 residues. V was clipped by 3 bases and J by 7 bases, with 9 bases between them. From germline, CDR1 is MDHEN and CDR2 SYDVKM. The CDR3 sequence is CASSFGSFEAFF. The CDR3 bases are TGTGCCAGCAGTTTTGGGAGTTTTGAAGCTTTCTTT.

The chain has TRBV5-1 and TRBJ2-7, with 10 bases lining up with TRBD2. The germline CDR1 and CDR2 sequences are SGHRS and YFSETQ. The CDR3 runs 16 residues. J lost 2 bases, V lost 0 bases, and 5 bases had no gene match. CDR3 region: CASSLGPSGGPYEQYF. For the CDR3, the DNA is TGCGCCAGCAGCTTGGGGCCTAGCGGGGGCCCCTACGAGCAGTACTTC.

The chain combines TRBV10-3 with TRBJ2-7; possibly TRBD1 for D (5 bases). The germline gives CDR1 ENHRY, CDR2 SYGVKD. V was pared by 6 bases and J by 3 bases, with 18 bases between. CDR3 length equals 15 residues. CDR3 DNA sequence: TGTGCCATCAGAAAGAATAAAGACAGTTTCTACGAGCAGTACTTC. Translation: CAIRKNKDSFYEQYF.

V is TRBV10-2 and J is TRBJ1-1, with no clear D. Deletions cut 4 bases from V and 4 bases from J, with 10 bases between. This CDR3 spans 13 amino acids. Germline assignment: CDR1 WSHSY and CDR2 SAAADI. CDR3 protein: CASSGPGVTEAFF. Written as DNA, the CDR3 is TGCGCCAGCAGTGGGCCGGGAGTCACTGAAGCTTTCTTT.

The chain couples TRBV9 to TRBJ1-2; 10 positions match TRBD1. Germline V gene data show CDR1 as SGDLS and CDR2 as YYNGEE. There are 15 residues in the CDR3. The J segment lost 7 bases and the V segment lost 0 bases, leaving 6 bases of the junction unmatched. The chain's CDR3 is CASSVEDRGRSGYTF. As DNA, the CDR3 is TGTGCCAGCAGCGTAGAGGACAGGGGGAGGTCTGGCTACACCTTC.